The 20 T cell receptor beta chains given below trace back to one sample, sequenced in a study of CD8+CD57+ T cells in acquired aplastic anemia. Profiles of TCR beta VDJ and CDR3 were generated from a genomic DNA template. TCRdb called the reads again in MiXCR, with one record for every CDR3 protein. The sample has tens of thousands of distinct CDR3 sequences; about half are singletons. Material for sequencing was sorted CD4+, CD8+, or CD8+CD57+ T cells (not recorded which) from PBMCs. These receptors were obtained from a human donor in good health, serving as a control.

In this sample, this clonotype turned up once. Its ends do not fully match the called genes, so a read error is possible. This chain's CDR3 is CSVAASEVGEQHF. The CDR3 region has the DNA TGCAGCGTTGCCGCTAGCGAAGTTGGCGAGCAGCACTTC. The chain combines TRBV29-1 with TRBJ2-7, with D possibly TRBD2 on 6 matching bases. Germline V gives CDR1 SQVTM, CDR2 ANQGSEA. The CDR3 has 13 residues.

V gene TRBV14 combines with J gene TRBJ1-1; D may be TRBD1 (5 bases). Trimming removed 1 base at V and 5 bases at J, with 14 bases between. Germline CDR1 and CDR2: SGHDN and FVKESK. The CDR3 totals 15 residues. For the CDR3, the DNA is TGTGCCAGCAGCCAAGCCCCCCAGGGTATGACTGAAGCTTTCTTT. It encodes CASSQAPQGMTEAFF.

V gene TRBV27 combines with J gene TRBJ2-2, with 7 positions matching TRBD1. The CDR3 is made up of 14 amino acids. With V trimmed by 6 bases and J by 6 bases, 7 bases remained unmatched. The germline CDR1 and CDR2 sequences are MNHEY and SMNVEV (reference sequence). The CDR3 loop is CASSRGGYSGELFF. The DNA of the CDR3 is TGTGCCAGCAGCCGAGGGGGCTACTCCGGGGAGCTGTTTTTT.

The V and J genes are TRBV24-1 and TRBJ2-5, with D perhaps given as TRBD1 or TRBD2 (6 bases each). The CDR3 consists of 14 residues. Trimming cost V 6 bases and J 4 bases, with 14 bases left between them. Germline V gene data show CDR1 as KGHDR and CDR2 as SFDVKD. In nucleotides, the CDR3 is TGTGCCACCAGTACGGGGGCCGTGGCAGAGACCCAGTACTTC. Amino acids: CATSTGAVAETQYF.

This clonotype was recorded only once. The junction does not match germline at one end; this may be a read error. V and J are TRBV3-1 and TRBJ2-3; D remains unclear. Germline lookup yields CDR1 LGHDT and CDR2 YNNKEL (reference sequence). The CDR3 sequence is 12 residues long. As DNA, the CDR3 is TGTGCCAGCAGCCAAGCCAGCTTCCTCCGGTCTTTT. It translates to CASSQASFLRSF.

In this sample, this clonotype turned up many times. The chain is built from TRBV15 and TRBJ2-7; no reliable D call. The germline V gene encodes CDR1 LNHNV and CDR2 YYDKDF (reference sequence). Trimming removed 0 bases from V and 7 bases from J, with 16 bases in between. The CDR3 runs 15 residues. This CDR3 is CATSRDLSLMREQYF. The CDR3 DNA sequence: TGTGCCACCAGCAGAGATCTGTCCCTTATGAGGGAGCAGTACTTC.

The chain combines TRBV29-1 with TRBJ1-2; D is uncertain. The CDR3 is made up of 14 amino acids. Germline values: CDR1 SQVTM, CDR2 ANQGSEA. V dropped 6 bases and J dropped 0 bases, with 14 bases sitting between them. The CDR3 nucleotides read TGCAGCGTCGTTGGCGGTGGTTCTAACTATGGCTACACCTTC. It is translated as CSVVGGGSNYGYTF. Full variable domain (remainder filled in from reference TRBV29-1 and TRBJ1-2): SAVISQKPSRDICQRGTSLTIQCQVDSQVTMMFWYRQQPGQSLTLIATANQGSEATYESGFVIDKFPISRPNLTFSTLTVSNMSPEDSSIYLCSVVGGGSNYGYTFGSGTRLTVV.

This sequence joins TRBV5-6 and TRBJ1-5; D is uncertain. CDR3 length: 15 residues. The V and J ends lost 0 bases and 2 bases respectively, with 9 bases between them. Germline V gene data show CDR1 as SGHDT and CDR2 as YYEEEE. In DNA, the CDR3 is TGTGCCAGCAGCTTGGGACCCATTGGCAATCAGCCCCAGCATTTT. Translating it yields CASSLGPIGNQPQHF. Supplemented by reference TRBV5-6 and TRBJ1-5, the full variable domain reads DAGVTQSPTHLIKTRGQQVTLRCSPKSGHDTVSWYQQALGQGPQFIFQYYEEEERQRGNFPDRFSGHQFPNYSSELNVNALLLGDSALYLCASSLGPIGNQPQHFGDGTRLSIL.

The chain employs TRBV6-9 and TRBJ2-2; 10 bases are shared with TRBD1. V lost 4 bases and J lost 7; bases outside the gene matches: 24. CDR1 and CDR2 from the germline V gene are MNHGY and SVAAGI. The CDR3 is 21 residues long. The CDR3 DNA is TGTGCCAGCAGTTCTTTGCCGGGACAGGGGAGAGGTGGGGTTCGTCTCGGGGAGCTGTTTTTT. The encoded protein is CASSSLPGQGRGGVRLGELFF.

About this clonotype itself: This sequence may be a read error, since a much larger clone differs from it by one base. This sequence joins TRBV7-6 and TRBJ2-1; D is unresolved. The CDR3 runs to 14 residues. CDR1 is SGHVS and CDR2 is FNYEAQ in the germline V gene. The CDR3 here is CASSGVSSSNEQFF. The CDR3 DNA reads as TGTGCCAGCAGCGGGGTTAGCTCCTCCAATGAGCAGTTCTTC.

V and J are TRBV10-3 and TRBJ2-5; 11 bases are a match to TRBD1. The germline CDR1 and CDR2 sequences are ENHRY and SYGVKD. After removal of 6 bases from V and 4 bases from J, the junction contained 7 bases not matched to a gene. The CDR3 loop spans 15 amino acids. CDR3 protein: CAIRARTGGSETQYF. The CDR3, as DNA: TGTGCCATCAGGGCTCGGACAGGGGGCTCAGAGACCCAGTACTTC.

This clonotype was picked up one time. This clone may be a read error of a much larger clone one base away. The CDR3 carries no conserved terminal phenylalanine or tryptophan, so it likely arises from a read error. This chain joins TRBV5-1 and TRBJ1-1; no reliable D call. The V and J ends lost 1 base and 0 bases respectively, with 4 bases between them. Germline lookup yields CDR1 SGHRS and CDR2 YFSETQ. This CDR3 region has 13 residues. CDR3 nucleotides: TGCGCCAGCAGCTTGTCCATGAACACTGAAGCTTTCCTT. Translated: CASSLSMNTEAFL.

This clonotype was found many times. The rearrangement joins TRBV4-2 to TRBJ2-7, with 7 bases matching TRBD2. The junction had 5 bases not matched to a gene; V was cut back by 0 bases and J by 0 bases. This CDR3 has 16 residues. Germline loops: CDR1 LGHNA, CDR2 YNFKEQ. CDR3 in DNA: TGTGCCAGCAGCCAAGATCCCAGCGGGAACTCCTACGAGCAGTACTTC. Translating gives CASSQDPSGNSYEQYF.

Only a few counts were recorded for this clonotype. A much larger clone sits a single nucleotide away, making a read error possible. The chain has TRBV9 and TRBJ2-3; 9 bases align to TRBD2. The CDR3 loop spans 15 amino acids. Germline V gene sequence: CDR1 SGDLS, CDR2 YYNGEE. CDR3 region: CVSSVVAGGTDTQYF. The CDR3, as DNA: TGTGTCAGCAGCGTAGTAGCGGGGGGCACAGATACGCAGTATTTT.

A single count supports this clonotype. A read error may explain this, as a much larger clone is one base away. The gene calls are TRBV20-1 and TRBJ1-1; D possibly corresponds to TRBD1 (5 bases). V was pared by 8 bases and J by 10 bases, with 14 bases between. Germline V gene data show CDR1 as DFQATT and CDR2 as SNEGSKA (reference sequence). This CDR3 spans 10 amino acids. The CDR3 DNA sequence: TGCAGTACCGGGGCGAGAGGAGCTTTCTTT. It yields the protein CSTGARGAFF.

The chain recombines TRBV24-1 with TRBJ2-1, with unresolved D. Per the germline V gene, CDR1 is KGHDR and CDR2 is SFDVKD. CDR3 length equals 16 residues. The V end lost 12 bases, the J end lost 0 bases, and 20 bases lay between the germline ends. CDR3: CARADQDSSSYNEQFF. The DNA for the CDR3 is TGTGCCCGGGCCGATCAAGATTCCAGCTCCTACAATGAGCAGTTCTTC.

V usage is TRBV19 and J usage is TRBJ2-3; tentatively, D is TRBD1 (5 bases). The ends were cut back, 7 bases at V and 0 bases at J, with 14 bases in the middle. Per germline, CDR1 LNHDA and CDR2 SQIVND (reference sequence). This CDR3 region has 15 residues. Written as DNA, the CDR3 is TGTGCCAGTACTCTAGGGGTACTTAGCACAGATACGCAGTATTTT. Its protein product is CASTLGVLSTDTQYF.

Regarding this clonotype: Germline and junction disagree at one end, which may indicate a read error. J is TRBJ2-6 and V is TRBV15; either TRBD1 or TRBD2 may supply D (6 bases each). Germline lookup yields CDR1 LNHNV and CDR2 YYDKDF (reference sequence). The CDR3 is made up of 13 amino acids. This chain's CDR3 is CATSANRDGTEAF. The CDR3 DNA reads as TGTGCCACCAGCGCGAACAGGGATGGGACTGAAGCTTTC.

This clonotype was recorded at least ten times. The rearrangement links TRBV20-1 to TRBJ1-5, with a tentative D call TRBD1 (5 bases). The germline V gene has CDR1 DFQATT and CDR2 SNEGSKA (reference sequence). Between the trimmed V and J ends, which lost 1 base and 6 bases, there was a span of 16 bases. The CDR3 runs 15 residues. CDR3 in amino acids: CSARVGRGPGQPQHF. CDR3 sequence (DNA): TGCAGTGCTAGAGTAGGACGGGGACCGGGTCAGCCCCAGCATTTT.

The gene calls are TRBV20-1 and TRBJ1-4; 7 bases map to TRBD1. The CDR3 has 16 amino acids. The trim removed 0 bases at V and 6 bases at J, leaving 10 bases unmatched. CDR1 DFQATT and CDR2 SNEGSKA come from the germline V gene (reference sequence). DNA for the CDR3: TGCAGTGCTAGAGATAATTCCGGGACAGTGTATGAAAAACTGTTTTTT. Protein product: CSARDNSGTVYEKLFF.